This T cell receptor (beta chain) was obtained from a study of T cell responses to AZD1222 COVID-19 vaccine. Findings and limits, study-wide: Spike-specific TCR breadth and depth were elevated following two AZD1222 doses. No repertoire was sampled before or during the peak T cell response, only after it. The span of vaccine-associated CD4 TCRs extended across spike, with dominance at 160-218 and 743-854. Females outnumbered males among donors, who were mostly white British; clonal diversity was possibly underestimated.

The V and J ends lost 5 bases and 7 bases, in that order; junction bases with no gene match: 5. The CDR3 spans 14 residues. Germline lookup yields CDR1 SGHNT and CDR2 YENEEA. A single count supports this clone. Its antigen is currently unknown. Assay: immunoSEQ multiplex PCR; the TCRdb copy retains only in-frame clones and omits some. The sample holds 96,000 or so clones, roughly 90% seen once. This receptor was obtained from an adult in good health. The gene calls are TRBV11-3 and TRBJ1-6, with 7 bases identical to TRBD1. The sample was peripheral blood, taken on day 0 of AZD1222 vaccination. The CDR3 region has the DNA TGTGCCAGCAGCAGACAGGGAAACAATTCACCCCTCCACTTT. Residues: CASSRQGNNSPLHF.